The 21 T cell receptor beta chains presented below share a single source sample, sequenced in a study of T cell changes during pregnancy in multiple sclerosis. Assay used: immunoSEQ multiplex PCR; TCRdb lists only in-frame clones, some missing. The sample lists over 50,000 clones; over 80% were seen once. This sample comprised CD4+ T cells from peripheral blood mononuclear cells, obtained after pregnancy. These receptor sequences come from a female donor with multiple sclerosis, enrolled in a pregnancy study.

This clone is a singleton in its sample. The chain joins TRBV19 to TRBJ2-5; D is unclear. Germline CDR1 and CDR2: LNHDA and SQIVND (reference sequence). The V end was cut by 3 bases, the J end by 3 bases, with 5 bases between. The CDR3 totals 12 residues. CDR3 DNA sequence: TGTGCCAGTAGTATCAACAAAGAGACCCAGTACTTC. Translating it yields CASSINKETQYF.

The V gene is TRBV5-4, the J gene TRBJ2-7; unclear D gene. There are 14 residues in the CDR3. The germline V gene encodes CDR1 SGHNT and CDR2 YYREEE (reference sequence). Trimming took 0 bases from V and 0 from J, leaving 7 bases between them. CDR3 residues: CASSLELSSYEQYF. The CDR3 DNA follows: TGTGCCAGCAGCTTGGAACTGAGCTCCTACGAGCAGTACTTC.

This sequence joins TRBV5-1 and TRBJ2-7; 10 bases map to TRBD1. The junction had 8 bases not matched to a gene; V was cut back by 0 bases and J by 5 bases. There are 16 residues in the CDR3. CDR1 is SGHRS and CDR2 is YFSETQ in the germline V gene. DNA for the CDR3: TGCGCCAGCAGCTTGGCTCCTCTGACAGGGGGCGACGAGCAGTACTTC. This codes for CASSLAPLTGGDEQYF. Full variable domain (remainder filled in from reference TRBV5-1 and TRBJ2-7): KAGVTQTPRYLIKTRGQQVTLSCSPISGHRSVSWYQQTPGQGLQFLFEYFSETQRNKGNFPGRFSGRQFSNSRSEMNVSTLELGDSALYLCASSLAPLTGGDEQYFGPGTRLTVT.

The V gene is TRBV6-5, the J gene TRBJ1-6; unclear D gene. Trimming stripped 2 bases from V and 5 bases from J, with 7 bases between. The germline CDR1 and CDR2 sequences are MNHEY and SVGAGI. The CDR3 totals 14 residues. CDR3 region: CASSYVVDNSPLHF. The CDR3, as DNA: TGTGCCAGCAGTTACGTAGTAGATAATTCACCCCTCCACTTT.

This chain links TRBV2 with TRBJ2-7; D gene ambiguous. The CDR3 is 14 residues long. Looked up from germline, CDR1 is SNHLY and CDR2 is FYNNEI. V lost 5 bases to trimming and J lost 2 bases, with 13 bases between them. The CDR3 sequence is CASSLGLGTYEQYF. CDR3 in DNA: TGTGCCAGCAGTTTAGGCCTAGGAACCTACGAGCAGTACTTC. The full variable domain, in which reference TRBV2 and TRBJ2-7 provide the parts outside the CDR3, is EPEVTQTPSHQVTQMGQEVILRCVPISNHLYFYWYRQILGQKVEFLVSFYNNEISEKSEIFDDQFSVERPDGSNFTLKIRSTKLEDSAMYFCASSLGLGTYEQYFGPGTRLTVT.

This clone has just a few counts. This sequence joins TRBV6-1 and TRBJ2-2; TRBD2 agrees at 8 bases. The CDR3 is 19 residues long. V trimming: 0 bases; J trimming: 2 bases; junction bases outside the gene matches: 11. Germline V gives CDR1 MNHNS, CDR2 SASEGT. The CDR3: CASSEALGLAAANTGELFF. The DNA for the CDR3 is TGTGCCAGCAGTGAAGCGCTAGGACTAGCAGCCGCCAACACCGGGGAGCTGTTTTTT.

The CDR3 sequence is CASSRGPPGTGGEMNTEAFF. The CDR3 coding sequence is TGTGCCAGCAGCCGAGGACCCCCCGGGACAGGGGGCGAGATGAACACTGAAGCTTTCTTT. This chain uses TRBV5-4 with TRBJ1-1, with TRBD1 identical over 12 bases. The CDR3 extends over 20 amino acids. CDR1 is SGHNT, CDR2 YYREEE, per germline (reference sequence). V lost 4 bases, J lost 0 bases, and 16 bases stayed unmatched.

The rearrangement uses TRBV20-1 and TRBJ2-3; tentative D call: TRBD1 (5 bases). The CDR3 has 11 amino acids. Trimming took off 7 bases at V and 5 bases at J, with 10 bases between the two ends. Germline CDR1 is DFQATT and CDR2 is SNEGSKA (reference sequence). The DNA of the CDR3 is TGCAGTGTCGGACATCAAGATACGCAGTATTTT. This sequence encodes CSVGHQDTQYF.

The V and J genes are TRBV9 and TRBJ2-3, with D unclear. CDR1 and CDR2 from the germline V gene are SGDLS and YYNGEE. Trimming shortened V by 3 bases and J by 0 bases, and 14 bases separated the two germline ends. The CDR3 is 16 residues long. CDR3 in amino acids: CASSALSSLSTDTQYF. As DNA, the CDR3 is TGTGCCAGCAGCGCCCTTTCGTCCCTCAGCACAGATACGCAGTATTTT.

This chain uses TRBV7-3 with TRBJ2-3, with D maybe TRBD1 (5 bases). Deletions cut 2 bases from V and 0 bases from J, with 9 bases between. The length of the CDR3 is 15 residues. Germline assignment: CDR1 SGHTA and CDR2 FQGTGA. The CDR3 nucleotides are TGTGCCAGCAGCTTATGGGGCGGAAGCACAGATACGCAGTATTTT. Encoded protein: CASSLWGGSTDTQYF. Combining the CDR3 with reference TRBV7-3 and TRBJ2-3 gives the whole variable domain GAGVSQTPSNKVTEKGKYVELRCDPISGHTALYWYRQSLGQGPEFLIYFQGTGAADDSGLPNDRFFAVRPEGSVSTLKIQRTERGDSAVYLCASSLWGGSTDTQYFGPGTRLTVL.

J is TRBJ2-5 and V is TRBV5-1, with 9 bases fitting TRBD1. This CDR3 contains 15 residues. The germline gives CDR1 SGHRS, CDR2 YFSETQ. J was trimmed by 2 bases and V by 5 bases; bases with no gene match: 7. CDR3 sequence: CASSPQGARQETQYF. The CDR3 nucleotides are TGCGCCAGCAGTCCACAGGGGGCTAGGCAAGAGACCCAGTACTTC.

The genes are TRBV27 and TRBJ2-2; D is possibly TRBD1 (5 bases). The CDR3 contains 15 residues. Germline CDR1 and CDR2: MNHEY and SMNVEV (reference sequence). The V end lost 6 bases, the J end lost 5 bases, and 16 bases lay between the germline ends. CDR3 in DNA: TGTGCCAGCAGCGCAGGGCCTGACAATACCGGGGAGCTGTTTTTT. It translates to CASSAGPDNTGELFF.

The chain has TRBV5-1 and TRBJ2-1; TRBD2 aligns across 14 bases. The V and J ends lost 5 bases and 0 bases, in that order; junction bases with no gene match: 4. In germline, CDR1 is SGHRS, CDR2 YFSETQ. The CDR3 spans 17 residues. CDR3: CASRSGTSGSSYNEQFF. DNA for the CDR3: TGCGCCAGCAGAAGCGGGACTAGCGGGAGCTCCTACAATGAGCAGTTCTTC.

The rearrangement joins TRBV10-3 to TRBJ1-1; no firm D call. V was cut by 5 bases and J by 1 base, with 11 bases left in between. CDR3 length equals 14 residues. Germline loops: CDR1 ENHRY, CDR2 SYGVKD. The CDR3 nucleotides read TGTGCCATCAGTAAGAACGGAGAGAACACTGAAGCTTTCTTT. Residues: CAISKNGENTEAFF.

The table lists this clone with a few counts. V and J are TRBV21-1 and TRBJ2-3; the D call in the table, TRBD2, was not verified against the DNA. TRBV21-1 is an annotated pseudogene. This CDR3 contains 15 residues. The CDR3 sequence: CASSPPGRDPDTQYF. The CDR3 DNA sequence: TGTGCCAGCAGCCCCCCAGGGAGGGACCCAGATACGCAGTATTTT.

CDR3 loop: CASSSSGIKTYEQYF. DNA for the CDR3: TGTGCCAGCAGCTCTAGCGGGATTAAAACCTACGAGCAGTACTTC. This chain uses TRBV7-2 with TRBJ2-7, with 9 bases matching TRBD2. Per germline, CDR1 SGHTA and CDR2 FQGNSA. The CDR3 runs 15 residues. Germline trimming cut 4 bases from V and 2 bases from J; bases unmatched to any gene: 6.

V is TRBV4-1 and J is TRBJ1-4, with TRBD1 matching over 9 bases. The CDR3 extends over 16 amino acids. Germline CDR1 is MGHRA and CDR2 is YSYEKL. Losses at the gene ends were 5 bases for V and 6 bases for J; bases not matched to a gene: 10. The CDR3 region is CASSDSMGQGYEKLFF. The CDR3, as DNA: TGCGCCAGCAGCGACTCGATGGGACAGGGTTATGAAAAACTGTTTTTT.

The genes are TRBV29-1 and TRBJ2-2; 13 bases align to TRBD2. The CDR3 extends over 14 amino acids. Looked up from germline, CDR1 is SQVTM and CDR2 is ANQGSEA. The trim removed 4 bases at V and 6 bases at J, leaving 2 bases unmatched. The CDR3 DNA follows: TGCAGCGTTGTGACTAGCGGGAGGCCCGGGGAGCTGTTTTTT. Encoded protein: CSVVTSGRPGELFF.

This chain links TRBV6-6 with TRBJ2-2, with 9 nucleotides matching TRBD1. This CDR3 has 16 residues. Germline assignment: CDR1 MNHNY and CDR2 SVGAGI (reference sequence). V lost 5 bases to trimming and J lost 7 bases; unmatched junction nucleotides: 11. The CDR3 reads CASSPPGQGRIGELFF. CDR3 in DNA: TGTGCCAGCAGTCCTCCGGGACAGGGTAGGATCGGGGAGCTGTTTTTT.

The genes are TRBV5-4 and TRBJ1-5, with a tentative D call TRBD1 (5 bases). The germline V gene has CDR1 SGHNT and CDR2 YYREEE (reference sequence). Trimming stripped 3 bases from V and 1 base from J, with 8 bases between. This CDR3 contains 14 residues. Written as DNA, the CDR3 is TGTGCCAGCAGCTCAGGGCCCAGCAATCAGCCCCAGCATTTT. As protein: CASSSGPSNQPQHF.

This chain connects TRBV29-1 to TRBJ2-7; possible D gene TRBD2, 5 bases. Trimming took 4 bases from V and 5 from J, leaving 15 bases between them. This CDR3 region has 13 residues. Germline lookup yields CDR1 SQVTM and CDR2 ANQGSEA. CDR3 sequence: CSVAVLGSNEQYF. CDR3 coding DNA: TGCAGCGTTGCGGTATTGGGGAGCAACGAGCAGTACTTC.